Presented here are 18 T cell receptor beta chains from one specimen sequenced in a study of blood T cell repertoires in COVID-19. Here immunoSEQ multiplex PCR was the method, and the copy in TCRdb shows in-frame clones only, minus some. The profile shows a few hundred thousand clones, 86% of them singletons. Sequencing was done on a sample of peripheral blood. The receptors derive from a man younger than 35 with active or convalescent COVID-19.

Many counts were recorded for this clone. The chain recombines TRBV10-1 with TRBJ1-2; the match to TRBD1 covers 7 bases. This CDR3 comprises 16 residues. Germline values: CDR1 WNHNN, CDR2 SYGVQD (reference sequence). V was pared by 4 bases and J by 4 bases, with 12 bases of the junction left unmatched. Written as DNA, the CDR3 is TGCGCCAGCAGTGTGCCCCTGACAGGGAGTATCTATGGCTACACCTTC. Its translation is CASSVPLTGSIYGYTF.

The V call is TRBV5-1, the J call TRBJ2-7, with 10 bases fitting TRBD1. V shed 0 bases, J shed 2 bases, and the junction held 2 bases outside the gene matches. Germline loops: CDR1 SGHRS, CDR2 YFSETQ. The CDR3 sequence is 15 residues long. DNA of the CDR3: TGCGCCAGCAGCTTGGGGGGACAGGGGACCTACGAGCAGTACTTC. This sequence encodes CASSLGGQGTYEQYF.

V is TRBV28 and J is TRBJ2-7; D gene unclear. Germline lookup yields CDR1 MDHEN and CDR2 SYDVKM. The CDR3 runs to 12 residues. V gave up 3 bases and J gave up 7 bases, with 10 bases separating them. The CDR3 sequence: CASSLVQEEQYF. In DNA, the CDR3 is TGTGCCAGCAGTTTGGTCCAAGAGGAGCAGTACTTC.

The J gene is TRBJ1-2, the V gene TRBV19; 9 bases agree with TRBD1. V lost 2 bases to trimming and J lost 7 bases; unmatched junction nucleotides: 8. The length of the CDR3 is 15 residues. Germline values: CDR1 LNHDA, CDR2 SQIVND (reference sequence). CDR3 residues: CASSIKEQGARGYTF. The DNA for the CDR3 is TGTGCCAGTAGTATAAAGGAACAGGGGGCTCGTGGCTACACCTTC.

The chain has TRBV6-5 and TRBJ2-5, with a tentative D call TRBD2 (7 bases). Germline CDR1 MNHEY, CDR2 SVGAGI. This CDR3 has 14 residues. V was clipped by 7 bases and J by 3 bases, with 15 bases between them. Here the CDR3 DNA reads TGTGCCAGCACATCCGGGGGGCGGAAAGAGACCCAGTACTTC. Protein product: CASTSGGRKETQYF.

The V and J genes are TRBV7-9 and TRBJ1-6; possibly TRBD1 for D (6 bases). CDR1 is SEHNR and CDR2 is FQNEAQ in the germline V gene (reference sequence). V lost 5 bases to trimming and J lost 6 bases, with 14 bases between them. This CDR3 is 15 amino acids long. CDR3 coding DNA: TGTGCCAGCAGCATTACCGGGACAAGTAATTCACCCCTCCACTTT. Its protein product is CASSITGTSNSPLHF. Combining the CDR3 with reference TRBV7-9 and TRBJ1-6 gives the whole variable domain DTGVSQNPRHKITKRGQNVTFRCDPISEHNRLYWYRQTLGQGPEFLTYFQNEAQLEKSRLLSDRFSAERPKGSFSTLEIQRTEQGDSAMYLCASSITGTSNSPLHFGNGTRLTVT.

V usage is TRBV5-1 and J usage is TRBJ2-7; 7 nucleotides agree with TRBD1. This CDR3 contains 12 residues. Looked up from germline, CDR1 is SGHRS and CDR2 is YFSETQ. Germline trimming cut 4 bases from V and 10 bases from J; bases unmatched to any gene: 8. Here the CDR3 reads CASSEDRFFQYF. DNA for the CDR3: TGCGCCAGCAGCGAGGACAGGTTTTTTCAGTACTTC.

A single count supports this clone. The chain recombines TRBV5-1 with TRBJ2-3; 11 nucleotides agree with TRBD2. Trimming removed 2 bases from V and 0 bases from J; junction bases left unmatched: 8. Germline values: CDR1 SGHRS, CDR2 YFSETQ. The CDR3 runs to 18 residues. The CDR3 loop reads CASSFGASGGSSTDTQYF. The CDR3 DNA reads TGCGCCAGCAGCTTTGGTGCTAGCGGGGGGTCTAGCACAGATACGCAGTATTTT.

The rearrangement links TRBV5-1 to TRBJ1-3; 8 nucleotides agree with TRBD1. After removal of 4 bases from V and 4 bases from J, the junction contained 10 bases not matched to a gene. The CDR3 contains 16 residues. CDR1 and CDR2 from the germline V gene are SGHRS and YFSETQ. The CDR3 here is CASSTGRDRTGNTIYF. The CDR3 nucleotides read TGCGCCAGCAGCACGGGACGGGACAGGACAGGAAACACCATATATTTT.

The chain has TRBV28 and TRBJ2-7, with a weak D call TRBD2 (6 bases). V lost 3 bases and J 0 bases, leaving 12 bases between the germline ends. Germline CDR1 and CDR2: MDHEN and SYDVKM. This CDR3 is built from 15 residues. The CDR3 coding sequence is TGTGCCAGCAGTTTGAATCCAGCGGGCTCCTACGAGCAGTACTTC. It codes for CASSLNPAGSYEQYF.

The V call is TRBV6-1, the J call TRBJ1-5; no firm D call. There are 15 residues in the CDR3. The germline V gene encodes CDR1 MNHNS and CDR2 SASEGT. V lost 2 bases and J 0 bases, leaving 8 bases between the germline ends. The CDR3 region is CASSESAPSNQPQHF. Written as DNA, the CDR3 is TGTGCCAGCAGTGAAAGCGCTCCTAGCAATCAGCCCCAGCATTTT.

The rearrangement links TRBV9 to TRBJ2-1; D may be TRBD2 (5 bases). This CDR3 is 14 amino acids long. The V gene lost 3 bases and the J gene lost 6 bases, with 13 bases spanning the gap. In germline, CDR1 is SGDLS, CDR2 YYNGEE. The CDR3 spells CASSASGLPNEQFF. CDR3 DNA sequence: TGTGCCAGCAGCGCGAGCGGACTTCCCAATGAGCAGTTCTTC.

The chain carries TRBV30 and TRBJ1-2; D is perhaps TRBD1 (6 bases). Trimming stripped 8 bases from V and 6 bases from J, with 13 bases between. Germline V gene data show CDR1 as GTSNPN and CDR2 as SVGIG (reference sequence). The CDR3 contains 11 residues. As DNA, the CDR3 is TGTGCCAGCGGACAGCTTAATGGCTACACCTTC. Its translation: CASGQLNGYTF.

This chain uses TRBV29-1 with TRBJ1-2; no firm D call. Germline V gives CDR1 SQVTM, CDR2 ANQGSEA. The CDR3 covers 13 residues. Trimming pared 2 bases from V and 0 bases from J, leaving 7 bases between. This CDR3 is CSVETPTNYGYTF. CDR3 DNA sequence: TGCAGCGTTGAAACTCCCACTAACTATGGCTACACCTTC. Using reference TRBV29-1 and TRBJ1-2 for the parts outside the CDR3, the full variable domain is SAVISQKPSRDICQRGTSLTIQCQVDSQVTMMFWYRQQPGQSLTLIATANQGSEATYESGFVIDKFPISRPNLTFSTLTVSNMSPEDSSIYLCSVETPTNYGYTFGSGTRLTVV.

This clone appeared once. One end of the junction is discordant with germline, which a read error may explain. The chain joins TRBV7-7 to TRBJ1-4; TRBD1 agrees at 8 bases. The CDR3 runs to 15 residues. Per the germline V gene, CDR1 is SSHAT and CDR2 is FNYEAQ (reference sequence). CDR3 in amino acids: CASSLTDRVNEKLFF. The CDR3 bases are TGTGCTAGCAGCCTAACGGACAGGGTTAATGAAAAACTGTTTTTT.

The V gene is TRBV28, the J gene TRBJ1-5; D not certain. Germline values: CDR1 MDHEN, CDR2 SYDVKM. Trimming shortened V by 2 bases and J by 7 bases, and 9 bases separated the two germline ends. The CDR3 covers 13 residues. As DNA, the CDR3 is TGTGCCAGCAGTTTAAGCGTGGAACAGCCCCAGCATTTT. This translates into CASSLSVEQPQHF. Combining the CDR3 with reference TRBV28 and TRBJ1-5 gives the whole variable domain DVKVTQSSRYLVKRTGEKVFLECVQDMDHENMFWYRQDPGLGLRLIYFSYDVKMKEKGDIPEGYSVSREKKERFSLILESASTNQTSMYLCASSLSVEQPQHFGDGTRLSIL.

V usage is TRBV7-9 and J usage is TRBJ1-1, with 7 bases that match TRBD1. The V segment lost 1 base and the J segment 5 bases; nucleotides outside the gene matches: 4. The length of the CDR3 is 14 residues. From germline, CDR1 is SEHNR and CDR2 FQNEAQ (reference sequence). The CDR3 bases are TGTGCCAGCAGCTTAGGGCAGGGGGAAACTGAAGCTTTCTTT. Translating gives CASSLGQGETEAFF.

This chain connects TRBV21-1 to TRBJ2-5; TRBD1, the table's D call, was not compared with the DNA. TRBV21-1 is a documented pseudogene. CDR3 size: 21 residues. The DNA for the CDR3 is TGTGCCAGCAGCAAATCTTGTAAGGACAGGCCCACTTTTAAGTACCAAGAGACCCAGTACTTC. This codes for CASSKSCKDRPTFKYQETQYF.